Listed below are T cell receptor beta chains from one sample, sequenced in a study of PD-1 blockade in mismatch repair-deficient tumors. Sequencing used immunoSEQ multiplex PCR; TCRdb keeps in-frame clones, though not all of them. The table has 95,000 to 150,000 clones, roughly 86% seen once. The sample was peripheral blood, taken 44 weeks after starting pembrolizumab. Every receptor here comes from an adult with mismatch repair-deficient cancer. Both conserved end residues are part of each CDR3. The D gene is left open where the match is weak. Not every row has a clone size; where given, it reads once, few, many or a size class.

D gene,J gene,V gene,clone size,CDR3 protein,CDR3 DNA
NA,TRBJ2-1,TRBV7-9,NA,CASSMEGVGGLMDEQFF,TGTGCCAGCAGCATGGAGGGTGTTGGGGGGCTGATGGATGAGCAGTTCTTC
NA,TRBJ2-7,TRBV6-5,NA,CASSYNDRSSEQYF,TGTGCCAGCAGTTACAACGACAGGTCGTCCGAGCAGTACTTC
NA,TRBJ1-2,TRBV11-2,once,CASSFIGRRKGGYTF,TGTGCCAGCAGCTTTATTGGGCGGAGGAAAGGTGGCTACACCTTC
NA,TRBJ2-7,TRBV20-1,NA,CSFVGSYEQYF,TGCAGTTTTGTTGGCTCCTACGAGCAGTACTTC
NA,TRBJ2-2,TRBV7-8,once,CASSLSENTGELFF,TGTGCCAGCAGCTTATCGGAAAACACCGGGGAGCTGTTTTTT
TRBD1,TRBJ2-7,TRBV27,NA,CASSRTGGGEQYF,TGTGCCAGCAGTCGGACAGGGGGCGGGGAGCAGTACTTC
NA,TRBJ1-3,TRBV4-3,NA,CASSPQAGYGNTIYF,TGCGCCAGCAGCCCCCAGGCAGGGTACGGAAACACCATATATTTT
TRBD1,TRBJ2-1,TRBV7-8,few,CASSAYRTGGSNEQFF,TGTGCCAGCAGCGCGTACCGGACAGGGGGGTCCAATGAGCAGTTCTTC
NA,TRBJ2-1,TRBV7-8,NA,CASSLTENYYNEQFF,TGTGCCAGCAGCTTAACTGAAAACTACTACAATGAGCAGTTCTTC
NA,TRBJ2-7,TRBV5-1,NA,CASSFDLDYLSYEQYF,TGCGCCAGCAGTTTCGACTTGGACTACCTCTCCTACGAGCAGTACTTC
NA,TRBJ2-7,TRBV5-4,NA,CASSLGHQSEQYF,TGTGCCAGCAGCTTGGGACACCAGTCCGAGCAGTACTTC
NA,TRBJ2-7,TRBV5-6,NA,CASSLEGSSYEQYF,TGTGCCAGCAGCTTAGAAGGTTCCTCCTACGAGCAGTACTTC
TRBD2,TRBJ2-1,TRBV5-4,NA,CASKSGRTDEQFF,TGTGCCAGCAAAAGCGGGAGGACAGATGAGCAGTTCTTC
NA,TRBJ1-3,TRBV5-6,NA,CASSLGPSSGNTIYF,TGTGCCAGCAGCCTGGGTCCCTCCTCTGGAAACACCATATATTTT
NA,TRBJ1-4,TRBV4-3,NA,CASSQDASLINEKLFF,TGCGCCAGCAGCCAAGATGCCTCCCTCATTAATGAAAAACTGTTTTTT
NA,TRBJ2-1,TRBV25-1,NA,CASSESGDLPYNEQFF,TGTGCCAGCAGTGAATCTGGAGATCTACCCTACAATGAGCAGTTCTTC
TRBD1,TRBJ2-7,TRBV27,NA,CASAPGQTYEQYF,TGTGCCAGCGCCCCGGGACAGACCTACGAGCAGTACTTC
NA,TRBJ1-2,TRBV30,NA,CAWSVGAASPNYGYTF,TGTGCCTGGAGTGTGGGGGCCGCCTCGCCTAACTATGGCTACACCTTC
NA,TRBJ2-7,TRBV14,NA,CASSQVGYEQYF,TGTGCCAGCAGCCAAGTCGGGTACGAGCAGTACTTC
NA,TRBJ1-5,TRBV5-1,NA,CASSFSNQPQHF,TGCGCCAGCAGCTTCAGCAATCAGCCCCAGCATTTT
NA,TRBJ2-7,TRBV28,NA,CASSRAVWGTYEQYF,TGTGCCAGCAGTAGGGCCGTATGGGGCACCTACGAGCAGTACTTC
NA,TRBJ1-2,TRBV9,NA,CASSVGSAGRWNGYTF,TGTGCCAGCAGCGTAGGTTCGGCAGGCCGATGGAATGGCTACACCTTC
NA,TRBJ2-1,TRBV27,once,CASSLRWGSYNEQFF,TGTGCCAGCAGTTTAAGATGGGGGTCCTACAATGAGCAGTTCTTC
TRBD1,TRBJ2-5,TRBV15,NA,CATSRPRTGSETQYF,TGTGCCACCAGCAGACCACGGACAGGGTCGGAGACCCAGTACTTC
NA,TRBJ2-1,TRBV11-3,once,CASSLGGGELHDEQFF,TGTGCCAGCAGCTTAGGGGGGGGCGAGCTGCACGATGAGCAGTTCTTC
TRBD2,TRBJ2-1,TRBV15,NA,CATSRVPSSGRARSYNEQFF,TGTGCCACCAGCAGAGTCCCCTCTAGCGGGAGGGCTCGGTCCTACAATGAGCAGTTCTTC
NA,TRBJ2-7,TRBV5-1,NA,CASSLERGEQYF,TGCGCCAGCAGCTTGGAGAGGGGCGAGCAGTACTTC
TRBD2,TRBJ2-7,TRBV7-9,NA,CASSSPGLAGYEQYF,TGTGCCAGCAGCTCTCCGGGACTAGCGGGATACGAGCAGTACTTC